This TCR beta chain was identified in a study of cytomegalovirus exposure and HLA in healthy donors (dated by TCRdb to between 2016 and 2019). Regarding the study in general: According to an earlier analysis of 587 of the donors, 150 million to 200 million T cells yielded roughly 110 million unique TCR beta sequences and 276 Gb of sequence data. An early release covering roughly 640 HLA-typed donors comprised about 300 gigabases of sequencing data and approximately 85 million unique TCR sequences. Of the roughly 400 genotyped donors, over 65% fell in the genetic ancestry cluster associated with self-reported Caucasian donors. The study was designed to test whether signatures of past pathogen exposure could be identified by cataloging public T cell receptors. The study used immunosequencing to profile the T cell repertoires of several hundred subjects and linked those repertoires to cytomegalovirus serostatus. A separate validation cohort of approximately 120 different subjects was used in addition to the roughly 640-subject first cohort. To predict cytomegalovirus infection status, the study brought together high-throughput TCR immunosequencing, statistical association of individual TCRs with disease status, and machine learning. To study patterns of TCR occurrence, a later analysis re-analyzed previously published TCR beta repertoires from 666 donors and added high-resolution HLA genotyping. Rather than using new phenotypic data, the later analysis identified candidate immune exposures from TCR beta sequences and from how often those sequences occurred across donors. An earlier analysis of approximately 580 of the donors used high-throughput TCR beta sequencing to judge whether each TCR beta V gene segment behaved as functional or pseudogenic. Alongside the repertoire data, information on donor age, sex, ethnicity and CMV serostatus was compiled. A later genetic analysis used genome-wide SNP genotypes for about three fifths of the 666 donors, treating that subset as a discovery cohort. Every repertoire in the discovery cohort had been generated on one and the same sequencing platform. Both class I and class II loci were covered by HLA typing, at four-digit resolution. The number of donors typed differed by locus, with about 620-630 for A, B, C, DRB1 and DQB1, roughly 520 for DQA1, 600 to 610 for DPA1, and 400 to 490 for DPB1. Four or five DR-DQ haplotypes were treated as single units for association and clustering because of strong linkage in the cohort. Across some 400 genotyped donors of the cohort, an average of about 250,000 unique TCR beta nucleotide sequences per donor were sequenced, and roughly a sixth of those sequences were non-productive.

Here is what the overall study found, with its caveats: A later analysis found that TCR association rates varied across HLA loci, with DRB1 alleles showing the most associated TCRs and HLA-C alleles the fewest. V-gene and J-gene trimming of TCR beta chains was associated with a missense DCLRE1C variant in a later genetic analysis, and the association was replicated in an independent cohort. A later analysis found that HLA-associated TCR beta chains were more clonally expanded and had lower generation probabilities than equally common non-associated chains. The classifier was reported to diagnose cytomegalovirus status with high specificity and sensitivity in both the original and validation cohorts. Correlated functional status among segregating V segments might be attributable to linkage disequilibrium, but an unknown experimental factor could not be ruled out. In an earlier analysis of some 540 of the donors, most TCR beta V segments appeared in productive rearrangements about 90% or about 30% of the time, broadly matching IMGT annotations. This cohort had only TCR beta chains sequenced, and the lack of alpha or paired-chain data limited which features could be detected. Presence/absence analyses assumed roughly uniform sequencing depth across donors, an assumption that may not hold. According to a later genetic analysis, donors in an Asian-associated ancestry cluster had fewer N-insertions in productive TCRs than the approximately 690-donor mean. When HLA alleles, especially DR and DQ, strongly co-occurred, TCR associations were difficult to assign to individual alleles. A later analysis found that most CMV-associated TCR beta chains appeared HLA-restricted, with HLA associations seemingly driven largely by CMV exposure. A group of highly shared sequence variants was considered likely to be a technical artifact of the sequencing pipeline. Because HLA typing was unavailable for some donors at each locus, only the typed subset was used in association tests. Because counts were too low, about 15 rarely observed V segments, including chromosome 9 orphons, were left out of the earlier analysis of a few hundred of the donors. Several of the top co-occurrence clusters appeared to be linked to parvovirus B19, influenza, CMV and Epstein-Barr virus, according to a later analysis. In the study, roughly 160 TCR beta chains were listed as associated with cytomegalovirus. The only immune exposure information available for the cohort was CMV serostatus. The 87-base-pair reads could not distinguish some IMGT-functional V segments, including TRBV6-2 and TRBV6-3, so those segments were excluded. In a later analysis, over 15,000 TCR beta sequences were associated with specific HLA alleles at a false discovery rate of 0.05. In vitro tests confirmed that three of the cytomegalovirus-associated TCR beta chains recognize cytomegalovirus antigens. While some public TCRs were present in many individuals, most TCR sequences turned up only very rarely across donors. According to the authors, the approach could potentially be generalized to other disease states and immunological phenotypes. A further reported finding was that TCR beta sequences accurately predicted the HLA-A and HLA-B alleles for most subjects in the first cohort.

The germline V gene encodes CDR1 SGHDT and CDR2 YYEEEE. V loses 0 bases of germline sequence and J loses 8 bases, and the interval between the two ends is 18 bases. CDR3 length: 17 amino acids, cysteine to phenylalanine. This entry keeps only the CDR3 DNA: 51 bases, framed from base 1. Note on this clone: Its recognized antigen is unknown. Base qualities are not at hand, and no much larger clone is one base apart.

The cohort comprised several hundred healthy bone marrow donors. At the time of sampling, all cohort members were nominally healthy, though unrecorded immune exposures were likely present. The donor was CMV seropositive and was included in the group of 250 to 350 seropositive cohort members. A peripheral blood sample was collected from each donor, and TCR beta sequencing was performed on peripheral blood mononuclear cells. The Qiagen DNeasy Blood Extraction Kit was used to extract genomic DNA from the blood cell samples. The library was made by the immunoSEQ multiplex PCR assay. A mixture of 60 forward primers for TCR Vbeta segments and 13 reverse primers for TCR Jbeta segments was used in the multiplex PCR. A multiplex PCR assay on genomic DNA amplified the CDR3 region of rearranged TCR beta genes. The amplified TCR beta libraries were sequenced on the Illumina HiSeq System as 87-base-pair reads. The paper's processing steps were these. In a later analysis, some 80 million unique TCR beta chains were counted across the roughly 610 repertoires, and roughly 11 million of these chains were shared by at least two donors. Raw reads were error-corrected and collapsed into unique sequences by a nearest-neighbor algorithm in which closely related sequences were merged to remove PCR and sequencing errors. V, D and J gene segments were assigned by aligning CDR3 sequences to IMGT reference sequences. For a sequence to be retained, a match of at least six nucleotides was required to both a V gene segment and a J gene segment. Rearrangements were classified as productive when the CDR3 lacked stop codons and remained in frame with V and J, and all other rearrangements were classified as non-productive. CDR3 was defined according to IMGT convention as the region running from the second conserved V-encoded cysteine to the conserved J-encoded phenylalanine. Sequences without an unambiguous match to a single V gene segment were excluded from the earlier analysis of several hundred of the donors. In an earlier analysis of 587 of the donors, a V segment was called functional when productive rearrangements were above 56.7%, and segregating when the standard deviation between donors exceeded 5%. A statistical classification framework was developed to diagnose cytomegalovirus status using the catalog of TCR beta chain sequences. A later analysis assigned V and J genes by comparing TCR nucleotide sequences with IMGT/GENE-DB human TR gene sequences. Using the TCRdist pipeline, a later analysis assigned CDR3 sequences along with most-parsimonious VDJ recombination scenarios. In a later analysis, each TCR beta chain was defined by its CDR3 amino acid sequence together with its V-gene family, and reads without a unique V-gene family were excluded. In a later analysis, approximately 640 highly shared, low-generation-probability nucleotide sequences were removed to address suspected cross-contamination and a sequencing artifact. In a later analysis, a clonal expansion index for each public chain was calculated from normalized within-repertoire ranks of inferred template counts. In a later analysis, generation probabilities were computed using a VDJ recombination model fitted to out-of-frame rearrangements, and the results were checked against IGoR. A later analysis scored TCR-TCR, TCR-HLA and TCR-CMV co-occurrence with hypergeometric tests, applying a repertoire-size bias correction to TCR pairs. In a later analysis, false discovery rates were estimated by permuting HLA or CMV assignments 20 times. In a later analysis, co-occurring TCRs were grouped using DBSCAN, and TCRdist sequence similarity was added for clustering within HLA-allele-positive subsets. Repertoires with fewer than 30,000 or more than 120,000 public chains were left out of co-occurrence clustering, as were five repertoires with anomalous nucleotide sharing. In TCRdb, the immuneACCESS table is reduced to in-frame sequences with V and J assigned. These tables do not hold every clone; where another copy was compared, an unresolved V gene accounts for under half, and the others remain unexplained. V, J and clone size are taken as reported in that table, and D and trimming were inferred from the DNA itself. In all, the sample holds 150,000 to 200,000 clones, and around 76% of those were seen once. The ten largest clones represent more than 2% of the sample.

Recombination connected TRBV5-6 to TRBJ1-6; TRBD1 is a weak D gene call, 5 bases matching. Sequenced material: PBMCs. The source of this sequence is a young woman in good health and CMV-seropositive. This receptor carries the CDR3 CASSLDPLAGSHSPLHF. At the DNA level, the sequence is TGTGCCAGCAGCTTGGATCCCTTAGCAGGGTCACATTCACCCCTCCACTTT.